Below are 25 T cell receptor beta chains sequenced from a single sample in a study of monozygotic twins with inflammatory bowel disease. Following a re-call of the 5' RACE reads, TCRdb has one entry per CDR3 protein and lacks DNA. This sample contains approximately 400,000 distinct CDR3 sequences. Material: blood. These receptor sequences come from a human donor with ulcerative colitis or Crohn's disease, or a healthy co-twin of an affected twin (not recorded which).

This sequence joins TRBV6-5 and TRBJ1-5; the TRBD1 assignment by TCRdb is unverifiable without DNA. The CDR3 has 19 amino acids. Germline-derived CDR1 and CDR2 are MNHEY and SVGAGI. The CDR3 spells CASSYTRDLLRLSNQPQHF.

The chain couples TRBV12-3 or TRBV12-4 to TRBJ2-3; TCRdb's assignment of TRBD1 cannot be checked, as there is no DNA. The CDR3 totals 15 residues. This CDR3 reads CASSRRGTGTDTQYF.

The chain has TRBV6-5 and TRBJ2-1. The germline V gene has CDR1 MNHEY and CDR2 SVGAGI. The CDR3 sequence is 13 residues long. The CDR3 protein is CASRLTAHNEQFF.

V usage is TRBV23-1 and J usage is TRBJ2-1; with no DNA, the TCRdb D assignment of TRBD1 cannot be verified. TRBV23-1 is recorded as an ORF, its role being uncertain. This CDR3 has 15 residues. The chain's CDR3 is CASSQRRTGSNEQFF.

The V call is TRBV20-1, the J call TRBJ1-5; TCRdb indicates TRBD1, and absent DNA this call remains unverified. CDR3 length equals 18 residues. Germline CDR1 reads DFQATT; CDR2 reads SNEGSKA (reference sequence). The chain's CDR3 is CSVPQQGQLFYSNQPQHF.

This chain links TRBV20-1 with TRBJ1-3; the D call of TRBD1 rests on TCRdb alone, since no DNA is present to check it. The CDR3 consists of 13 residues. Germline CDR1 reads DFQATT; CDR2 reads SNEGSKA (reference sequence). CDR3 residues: CSARQGSGNTIYF.

The CDR3 protein is CASSSLAGLLSSYNEQFF. This sequence joins TRBV11-1 and TRBJ2-1; TCRdb's D call, TRBD2, is unchecked because there is no DNA. The CDR3 is made up of 18 amino acids. The germline V gene encodes CDR1 SGHAT and CDR2 FQDESV (reference sequence).

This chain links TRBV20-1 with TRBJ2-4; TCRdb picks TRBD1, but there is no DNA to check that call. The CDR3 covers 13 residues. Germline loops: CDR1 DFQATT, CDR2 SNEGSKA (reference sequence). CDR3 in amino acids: CSAGDRGQDIQYF.

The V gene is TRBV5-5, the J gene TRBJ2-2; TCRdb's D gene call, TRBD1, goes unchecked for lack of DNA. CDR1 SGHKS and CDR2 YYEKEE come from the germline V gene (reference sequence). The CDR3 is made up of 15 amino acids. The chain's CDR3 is CASSFRQGFTGELFF.

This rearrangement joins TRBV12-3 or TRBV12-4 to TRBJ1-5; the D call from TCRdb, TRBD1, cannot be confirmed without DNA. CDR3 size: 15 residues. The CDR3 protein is CASSHQGAWGQPQHF.

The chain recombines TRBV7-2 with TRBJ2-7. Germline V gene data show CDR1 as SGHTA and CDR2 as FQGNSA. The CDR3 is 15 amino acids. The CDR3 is CASSLFGGTAYEQYF.

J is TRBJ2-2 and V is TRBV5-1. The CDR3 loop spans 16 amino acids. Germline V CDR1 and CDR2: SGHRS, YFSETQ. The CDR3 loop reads CASSLSFHPNTGELFF.

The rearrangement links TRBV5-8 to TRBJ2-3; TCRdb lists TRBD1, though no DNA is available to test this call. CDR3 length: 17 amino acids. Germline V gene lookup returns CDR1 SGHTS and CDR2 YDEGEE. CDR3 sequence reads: CASSLGFGSTGWDTQYF.

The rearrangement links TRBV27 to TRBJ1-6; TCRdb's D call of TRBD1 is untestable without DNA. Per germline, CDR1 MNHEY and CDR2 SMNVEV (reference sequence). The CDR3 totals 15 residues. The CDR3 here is CASSGRQGGNSPLHF.

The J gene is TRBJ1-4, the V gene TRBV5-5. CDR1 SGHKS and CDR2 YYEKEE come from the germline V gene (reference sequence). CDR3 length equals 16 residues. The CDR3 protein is CASSEDGPRSDEKLFF. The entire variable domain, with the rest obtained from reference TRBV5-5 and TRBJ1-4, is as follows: DAGVTQSPTHLIKTRGQQVTLRCSPISGHKSVSWYQQVLGQGPQFIFQYYEKEERGRGNFPDRFSARQFPNYSSELNVNALLLGDSALYLCASSEDGPRSDEKLFFGSGTQLSVL.

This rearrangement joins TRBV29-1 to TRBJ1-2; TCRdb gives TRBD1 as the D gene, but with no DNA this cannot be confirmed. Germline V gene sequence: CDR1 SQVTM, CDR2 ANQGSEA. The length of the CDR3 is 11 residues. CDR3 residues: CSAATPASYTF.

The CDR3 here is CSARAAQYNQPQHF. This chain uses TRBV20-1 with TRBJ1-5; TCRdb designates TRBD1, a call that cannot be tested without DNA. The germline CDR1 and CDR2 sequences are DFQATT and SNEGSKA (reference sequence). The CDR3 runs 14 residues.

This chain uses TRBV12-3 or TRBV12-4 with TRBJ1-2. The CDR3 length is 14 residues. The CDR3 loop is CASSPSYSNYGYTF.

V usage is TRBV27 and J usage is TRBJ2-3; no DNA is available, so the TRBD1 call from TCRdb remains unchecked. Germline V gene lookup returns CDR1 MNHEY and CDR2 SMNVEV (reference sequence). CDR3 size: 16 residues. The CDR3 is CASSPGTGYFLDTQYF.

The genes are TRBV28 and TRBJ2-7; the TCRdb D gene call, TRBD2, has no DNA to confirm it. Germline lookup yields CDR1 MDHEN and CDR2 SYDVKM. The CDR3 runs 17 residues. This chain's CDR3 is CASSVPGLAGSSYEQYF. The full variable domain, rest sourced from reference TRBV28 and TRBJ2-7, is DVKVTQSSRYLVKRTGEKVFLECVQDMDHENMFWYRQDPGLGLRLIYFSYDVKMKEKGDIPEGYSVSREKKERFSLILESASTNQTSMYLCASSVPGLAGSSYEQYFGPGTRLTVT.

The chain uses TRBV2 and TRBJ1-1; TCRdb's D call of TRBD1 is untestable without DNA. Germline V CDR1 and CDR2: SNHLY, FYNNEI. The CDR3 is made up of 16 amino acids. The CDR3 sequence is CASSDLTGGLNTEAFF.

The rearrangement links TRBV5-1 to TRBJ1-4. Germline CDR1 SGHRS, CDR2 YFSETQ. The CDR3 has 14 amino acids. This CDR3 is CASSLAVGGEKLFF.

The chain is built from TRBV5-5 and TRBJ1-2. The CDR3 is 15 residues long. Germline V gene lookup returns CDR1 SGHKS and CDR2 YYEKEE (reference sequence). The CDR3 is CASSLSLADNYGYTF.

The CDR3 reads CASSTSLATNEKLFF. The chain has TRBV4-2 and TRBJ1-4. CDR1 and CDR2 from the germline V gene are LGHNA and YNFKEQ. This CDR3 contains 15 residues.

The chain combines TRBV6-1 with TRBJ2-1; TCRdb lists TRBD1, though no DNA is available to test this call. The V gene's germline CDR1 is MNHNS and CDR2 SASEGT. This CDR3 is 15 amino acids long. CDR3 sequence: CASIHTGGNRREQFF.